The 27 T cell receptor beta chains below come from one sample, sequenced in a study of tumor-infiltrating lymphocytes in primary liver carcinoma. Production of TCR beta cDNA used approximately 480 ng total RNA together with a constant-region primer. Sequencing libraries for TCR beta derived from three nested multiplex PCR rounds that used slightly modified ARM-PCR. A C-beta reverse primer was combined with TRBV1-TRBV30 forward primers in the first two PCR rounds, and each round had 10 cycles. TCRdb reprocessed the multiplex PCR reads via MiXCR and lists one record per CDR3 protein. The sample holds under 150,000 distinct CDR3 sequences, around 70% seen once. The approximately 17-32 mg bulk tissue piece was not sorted before simultaneous RNA and DNA extraction. Sequences were obtained from tumor-adjacent normal liver tissue. These receptors all come from a woman aged 60 to 75 with primary liver carcinoma and hepatitis B virus infection.

This clonotype was picked up many times. The rearrangement links TRBV6-4 to TRBJ2-1; D is possibly TRBD1 (5 bases). V dropped 3 bases and J dropped 3 bases, with 12 bases sitting between them. Germline CDR1 is MRHNA and CDR2 is SNTAGT. The CDR3 is 15 amino acids. The CDR3 DNA reads as TGTGCCAGCAGTGAGGGGCAAGCCTTCTACAATGAGCAGTTCTTC. Translating gives CASSEGQAFYNEQFF.

This chain uses TRBV4-1 with TRBJ2-3; a possible D gene is TRBD2 (6 bases). Germline V gives CDR1 MGHRA, CDR2 YSYEKL. This CDR3 contains 16 residues. V shed 4 bases and J shed 8 bases, with 22 bases lying between them. The chain's CDR3 is CASSLPRGLGSVTQYF. CDR3 coding DNA: TGCGCCAGCAGCCTTCCCCGGGGGTTGGGCTCAGTTACGCAGTATTTT.

A word on this clonotype: At one end, the junction sequence differs from germline, possibly due to a read error. The V and J genes are TRBV12-3 or TRBV12-4 and TRBJ2-3; D possibly corresponds to TRBD2 (6 bases). This CDR3 is 19 amino acids long. CDR3 DNA: TGTGCCAGCACCCGATGGGAACTAGCCAAGAGGGTGAGCAGAGATACGCAGTATTTT. The encoded protein is CASTRWELAKRVSRDTQYF.

Comments on this clonotype: The junction differs from germline at one of its ends, possibly a read error. This chain uses TRBV29-1 with TRBJ2-3; D might be TRBD1 (6 bases). The CDR3 covers 15 residues. Germline V lookup: CDR1 SQVTM, CDR2 ANQGSEA. CDR3 DNA sequence: TGCAGAGTCGTGGGAGCTTACAGGGACACAGATACGCAGTGTTTT. Residues: CRVVGAYRDTDTQCF.

The sample holds many counts of this clonotype. The chain has TRBV5-4 and TRBJ2-5, with D perhaps matching TRBD2 (5 bases). The germline V gene encodes CDR1 SGHNT and CDR2 YYREEE (reference sequence). Trimming cost V 0 bases and J 0 bases, with 6 bases left between them. The CDR3 spans 14 residues. The CDR3 protein is CASSLGGDQETQYF. CDR3 nucleotides: TGTGCCAGCAGCTTGGGGGGAGACCAAGAGACCCAGTACTTC.

As for this clonotype: One end of the junction is discordant with germline, which a read error may explain. The CDR3 reads CASSSQTLTDTHYF. The CDR3 coding sequence is TGTGCCAGCAGTTCCCAGACCCTCACAGATACGCACTATTTT. This chain connects TRBV6-5 to TRBJ2-3; D remains ambiguous. The CDR3 extends over 14 amino acids. The V gene's germline CDR1 is MNHEY and CDR2 SVGAGI.

With regard to this clonotype: One end of the junction does not line up with germline, which may come from a read error. The chain links TRBV11-1 to TRBJ2-4; D possibly corresponds to TRBD2 (5 bases). The CDR3 covers 15 residues. Germline V lookup: CDR1 SGHAT, CDR2 FQDESV (reference sequence). The chain's CDR3 is CASSLTAGQKNIKYF. In nucleotides, the CDR3 is TGTGCAAGCAGCTTAACCGCGGGTCAAAAAAACATTAAGTACTTC.

As to this clonotype: The germline gene is not matched at one end of the junction; a read error may be the cause. V is TRBV6-1 and J is TRBJ2-3; no definite D call. The germline V gene has CDR1 MNHNS and CDR2 SASEGT. The CDR3 is made up of 14 amino acids. CDR3 protein: CASRVPSNTYTQYF. DNA of the CDR3: TGTGCCAGCAGGGTCCCCTCAAACACATATACGCAGTATTTT.

This clonotype has a handful of counts. Compared with germline, one end of the junction differs, possibly owing to a read error. The rearrangement links TRBV7-3 to TRBJ2-2, with D maybe TRBD2 (7 bases). The CDR3 length is 16 residues. Germline V gene data show CDR1 as SGHTA and CDR2 as FQGTGA. CDR3 sequence (DNA): TGTGCTAGCAGCTCCCGTTGGGGAGGGGGCACCGGGGAGCTGTTTTTT. Translated, it gives CASSSRWGGGTGELFF.

This clonotype was counted many times. One base away lies a much larger clone, so this may be a sequencing read error. The CDR3 carries no conserved terminal phenylalanine or tryptophan, so it likely arises from a read error. The rearrangement links TRBV11-2 to TRBJ2-3; weak D call: TRBD2 (5 bases). CDR3 length: 17 amino acids. Germline V gene lookup returns CDR1 SGHAT and CDR2 FQNNGV. V was cut by 1 base and J by 0 bases, with 14 bases left in between. Here the CDR3 DNA reads TGTGCCAGCAGCTTAGCAATGGGGAGAAGGAGCACAGATACGCAGTATTCT. This codes for CASSLAMGRRSTDTQYS.

A remark on this clonotype: The CDR3 carries no conserved terminal phenylalanine or tryptophan, so it likely arises from a read error. The rearrangement links TRBV11-3 to TRBJ1-1; tentative D call: TRBD1 (5 bases). The CDR3 length is 16 residues. Germline CDR1 is SGHNT and CDR2 is YENEEA. The CDR3 bases are TGTGCTAGCAGTCGCCCATGGGGACGGGCGAACATTGAAGCTTTCCTT. Encoded protein: CASSRPWGRANIEAFL.

The chain couples TRBV5-5 to TRBJ2-7; maybe TRBD1 (6 bases). This CDR3 comprises 15 residues. CDR1 is SGHKS and CDR2 is YYEKEE in the germline V gene (reference sequence). V was shortened by 3 bases and J by 5 bases, with 18 bases between the two germline ends. DNA for the CDR3: TGTGCCAGCAGCTCCCCGGCAGGGGCCCTTGACGAGCAGTACTTC. This sequence encodes CASSSPAGALDEQYF.

This clonotype was recorded only once. One end of the junction varies from germline; a read error may be responsible. The chain uses TRBV7-9 and TRBJ2-1, with D maybe TRBD2 (5 bases). The CDR3 covers 12 residues. CDR1 SEHNR and CDR2 FQNEAQ come from the germline V gene (reference sequence). Here the CDR3 reads CANSPADRRSFF. CDR3 DNA sequence: TGTGCCAACAGCCCAGCCGACCGGAGGTCGTTCTTC.

Regarding this clonotype: This may be a read error: a much more frequent sequence differs by one nucleotide. The rearrangement links TRBV7-9 to TRBJ1-1, with TRBD1 matching over 8 bases. The germline CDR1 and CDR2 sequences are SEHNR and FQNEAQ (reference sequence). The CDR3 loop spans 16 amino acids. Trimming cost V 4 bases and J 0 bases; bases outside gene matches: 7. The CDR3 DNA reads as TGTGCCAGCAGCTCAGGACAGGGTATAATGAACACTGAAGCTTTCTTT. This translates into CASSSGQGIMNTEAFF.

Comment on this clonotype: The conserved phenylalanine or tryptophan is not found at the CDR3 terminus, so this likely reflects a read error. V is TRBV6-2 or TRBV6-3 and J is TRBJ1-5; no clear D. The CDR3 runs to 14 residues. In germline, CDR1 is MNHEY, CDR2 SVGEGT. Trimming removed 2 bases from V and 2 bases from J, with 7 bases in between. As DNA, the CDR3 is TGTGCCAGCAGTTACGGCGCCGGCAATCAGCCCCAGCATCAT. Protein sequence: CASSYGAGNQPQHH.

This clonotype appeared a single time. The missing conserved phenylalanine or tryptophan at the end of this CDR3 makes a read error likely. The V and J genes are TRBV20-1 and TRBJ2-7, with 8 positions matching TRBD2. This CDR3 has 15 amino acids. CDR1 is DFQATT and CDR2 is SNEGSKA in the germline V gene (reference sequence). Trimming removed 0 bases from V and 7 bases from J; junction bases left unmatched: 11. CDR3 in amino acids: CSARDEAGDREEQYL. For the CDR3, the DNA is TGCAGTGCTAGAGATGAAGCGGGGGATCGGGAGGAGCAGTACTTG.

A note on this clonotype: The junction does not match germline at one end; this may be a read error. The chain uses TRBV5-1 and TRBJ2-3; D might be TRBD2 (6 bases). The germline CDR1 and CDR2 sequences are SGHRS and YFSETQ. The CDR3 covers 16 residues. The DNA for the CDR3 is TGCGCCAGCAGGTTGGCCGGGGCGGGAAGGACGGATACGCAGTATTTT. Its translation is CASRLAGAGRTDTQYF.

Regarding this clonotype: The junction departs from the called germline gene at one end, perhaps through a read error. CDR3 residues: CVSSLAAQGSIAKNIQYF. The CDR3 nucleotides read TGCGTCAGCAGCTTGGCCGCCCAAGGGTCTATAGCCAAAAACATTCAGTACTTC. The gene calls are TRBV5-1 and TRBJ2-4; D not resolved. Germline CDR1 SGHRS, CDR2 YFSETQ. The CDR3 length is 18 residues.

This chain connects TRBV6-5 to TRBJ2-7, with D perhaps assigned TRBD1 or TRBD2 (5 bases each). The CDR3 is made up of 15 amino acids. Trimming stripped 6 bases from V and 12 bases from J, with 27 bases between. Per germline, CDR1 MNHEY and CDR2 SVGAGI. Here the CDR3 reads CASRPTGSGSYEPYF. The DNA for the CDR3 is TGTGCCAGCAGACCTACAGGATCGGGGTCCTACGAACCGTACTTC.

About this clonotype: Because the CDR3 is missing its conserved closing phenylalanine or tryptophan, this is likely a read error. This chain links TRBV29-1 with TRBJ1-1; D is possibly TRBD1 (5 bases). Deletions cut 4 bases from V and 5 bases from J, with 14 bases between. The CDR3 consists of 13 residues. Looked up from germline, CDR1 is SQVTM and CDR2 is ANQGSEA. The CDR3 sequence: CSVGMGEGTEAFY. The DNA of the CDR3 is TGCAGCGTTGGTATGGGGGAAGGTACTGAAGCTTTCTAT.

With respect to this clonotype: The junction shows a germline mismatch at one end, possibly a read error. The chain couples TRBV11-2 to TRBJ1-1, with unresolved D. CDR3 size: 15 residues. Per the germline V gene, CDR1 is SGHAT and CDR2 is FQNNGV. The CDR3 region is CVSGLDRLPNTEAFF. CDR3 sequence (DNA): TGTGTCAGCGGCTTGGATCGCCTACCGAACACTGAAGCTTTCTTT.

This clonotype occurred once. Possible read error: a much larger clone is one base away. The rearrangement uses TRBV28 and TRBJ2-1; 10 bases fit TRBD2. V shed 5 bases and J 9 bases; nucleotides not matched to a gene: 19. This CDR3 has 18 amino acids. Germline V gene data show CDR1 as MDHEN and CDR2 as SYDVKM. The CDR3 loop reads CASSGQDVWLAGESEQFF. CDR3 in DNA: TGTGCCAGCAGTGGACAGGACGTTTGGCTAGCGGGAGAGAGTGAGCAGTTCTTC. Variable domain in full (rest from reference TRBV28 and TRBJ2-1): DVKVTQSSRYLVKRTGEKVFLECVQDMDHENMFWYRQDPGLGLRLIYFSYDVKMKEKGDIPEGYSVSREKKERFSLILESASTNQTSMYLCASSGQDVWLAGESEQFFGPGTRLTVL.

For this clonotype: A junction end diverges from the germline sequence, so it may reflect a read error. The V call is TRBV29-1, the J call TRBJ2-5; tentative D call: TRBD2 (5 bases). From germline, CDR1 is SQVTM and CDR2 ANQGSEA. The CDR3 is 11 residues long. The CDR3 DNA sequence: TGTAGCGTTAAATACCAAGTGACCCAGTACTTC. This codes for CSVKYQVTQYF.

The chain combines TRBV28 with TRBJ1-2; D not resolved. CDR3 length: 12 amino acids. From germline, CDR1 is MDHEN and CDR2 SYDVKM. The V gene lost 7 bases and the J gene lost 2 bases, with 8 bases spanning the gap. CDR3 DNA: TGTGCCAGCATATCAGGAAACTATGGCTACACCTTC. Translating it yields CASISGNYGYTF.

This chain joins TRBV25-1 and TRBJ2-1, with a tentative D call TRBD1 (6 bases). V lost 9 bases to trimming and J lost 1 base, with 13 bases between them. The CDR3 spans 14 residues. The germline V gene encodes CDR1 MGHDK and CDR2 SYGVNS. Here the CDR3 reads CARRKQGSYNEQFF. In DNA, the CDR3 is TGTGCCAGAAGGAAACAGGGATCCTACAATGAGCAGTTCTTC.

The chain is built from TRBV11-2 and TRBJ2-2, with D unclear. This CDR3 is 15 amino acids long. In germline, CDR1 is SGHAT, CDR2 FQNNGV. Trimming removed 9 bases at V and 1 base at J, with 15 bases between. The CDR3 reads CASGSKDLNTGELFF. DNA of the CDR3: TGTGCCAGTGGCTCTAAAGACTTGAACACCGGGGAGCTGTTTTTT.

As for this clonotype: The junction departs from germline at one end; a sequencing error may be responsible. This sequence joins TRBV6-2 or TRBV6-3 and TRBJ2-2; a possible D gene is TRBD2 (5 bases). Germline CDR1 reads MNHEY; CDR2 reads SVGEGT. CDR3 length: 15 residues. CDR3 nucleotides: TGTGCCAGCAGTTACGGCGGCCTGAACACCGGGGAGCTGTCTTTT. Its translation: CASSYGGLNTGELSF.